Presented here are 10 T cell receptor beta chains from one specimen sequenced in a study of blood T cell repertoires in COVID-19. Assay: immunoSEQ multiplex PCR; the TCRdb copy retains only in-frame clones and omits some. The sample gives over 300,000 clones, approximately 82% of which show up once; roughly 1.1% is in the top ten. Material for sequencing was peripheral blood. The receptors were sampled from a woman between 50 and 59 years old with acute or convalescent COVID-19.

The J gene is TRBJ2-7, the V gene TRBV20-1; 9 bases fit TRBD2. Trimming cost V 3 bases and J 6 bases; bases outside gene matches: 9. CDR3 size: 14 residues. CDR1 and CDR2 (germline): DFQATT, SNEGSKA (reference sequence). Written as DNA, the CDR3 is TGCAGTGCTAGTGTAGGACTAGCGAGTAGCGAGCAGTACTTC. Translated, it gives CSASVGLASSEQYF.

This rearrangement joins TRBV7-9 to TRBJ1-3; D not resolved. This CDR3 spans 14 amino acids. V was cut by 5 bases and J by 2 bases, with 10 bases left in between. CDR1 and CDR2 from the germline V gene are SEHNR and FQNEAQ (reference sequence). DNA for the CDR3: TGTGCCAGCAGCGCGGGGTTAGCTGGAAACACCATATATTTT. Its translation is CASSAGLAGNTIYF.

The DNA of the CDR3 is TGTGCCAGCCGGCGTAGACAGCTACAAGAGACCCAGTACTTC. Residues: CASRRRQLQETQYF. The chain couples TRBV2 to TRBJ2-5; a weak D match, TRBD1 (5 bases). Per germline, CDR1 SNHLY and CDR2 FYNNEI. This CDR3 is 14 amino acids long. The V gene lost 8 bases and the J gene lost 2 bases, with 15 bases spanning the gap.

The CDR3 region has the DNA TGTGCCAGCAGCTGGGACAGGAGGACCGGGGAGCTGTTTTTT. Residues: CASSWDRRTGELFF. The chain carries TRBV6-2 or TRBV6-3 and TRBJ2-2; 8 bases match TRBD1. Trimming removed 6 bases from V and 5 bases from J; junction bases left unmatched: 5. The V gene's germline CDR1 is MNHEY and CDR2 SVGEGT. This CDR3 has 14 residues.

This CDR3 reads CASSFVSGFEKLFF. CDR3 nucleotides: TGTGCCAGCAGTTTTGTTTCGGGGTTTGAAAAACTGTTTTTT. This chain links TRBV28 with TRBJ1-4; D gene ambiguous. V lost 3 bases and J 7 bases, leaving 12 bases between the germline ends. Germline loops: CDR1 MDHEN, CDR2 SYDVKM. The CDR3 covers 14 residues.

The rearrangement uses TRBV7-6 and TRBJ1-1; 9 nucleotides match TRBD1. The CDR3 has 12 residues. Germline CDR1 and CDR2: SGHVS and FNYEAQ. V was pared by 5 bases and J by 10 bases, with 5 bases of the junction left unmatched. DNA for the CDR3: TGTGCCAGCAGCCAACAGGGGGCCGGAGCTTTCTTT. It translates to CASSQQGAGAFF.

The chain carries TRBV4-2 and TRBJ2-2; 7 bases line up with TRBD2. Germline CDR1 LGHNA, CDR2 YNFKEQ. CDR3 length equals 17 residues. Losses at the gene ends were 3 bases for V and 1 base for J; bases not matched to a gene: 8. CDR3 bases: TGTGCCAGCAGCCATGACTCTAGCGGTCTGAACACCGGGGAGCTGTTTTTT. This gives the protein CASSHDSSGLNTGELFF.

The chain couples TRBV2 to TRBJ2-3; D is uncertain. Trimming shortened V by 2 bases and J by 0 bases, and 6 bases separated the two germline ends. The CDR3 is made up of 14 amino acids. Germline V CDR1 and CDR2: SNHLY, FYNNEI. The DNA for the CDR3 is TGTGCCAGCAGTGAATTTCGGAGCACAGATACGCAGTATTTT. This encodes CASSEFRSTDTQYF.

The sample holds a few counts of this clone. The CDR3 loop reads CASSEMGLAGGPRYF. The CDR3, as DNA: TGTGCCAGCAGCGAAATGGGACTAGCGGGGGGCCCGAGATACTTC. V is TRBV2 and J is TRBJ2-5, with 15 bases fitting TRBD2. The J segment lost 14 bases and the V segment lost 6 bases, leaving 13 bases of the junction unmatched. The CDR3 length is 15 residues. The germline V gene encodes CDR1 SNHLY and CDR2 FYNNEI.

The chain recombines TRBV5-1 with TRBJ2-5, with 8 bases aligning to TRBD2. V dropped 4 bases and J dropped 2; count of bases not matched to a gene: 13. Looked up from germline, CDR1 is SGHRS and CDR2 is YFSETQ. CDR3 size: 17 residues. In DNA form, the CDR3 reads TGCGCCAGCAGCCCCCGTTATTGGAGCGGGGGTCAAGAGACCCAGTACTTC. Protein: CASSPRYWSGGQETQYF.